This T cell receptor beta chain was obtained from a study of neurological immune-mediated disorders. 5'RACE with 10-nucleotide random UMIs generated the cDNA. Using its own MiXCR run on the 5' RACE reads, TCRdb lists one record per CDR3 protein. The table shows approximately 50,000 distinct CDR3 sequences, with 3.6% occurring only once. J gave up 8 bases and V 3 bases, and 4 bases lay outside the gene matches. The CDR3 extends over 15 amino acids. Study outcomes and limitations: Grouping of repertoires by phylogeny put those of 18 of 34 multiple sclerosis patients into a single related-CDR3 cluster, a possible signature. Healthy controls had more TCR clonal expansion than multiple sclerosis, which showed the least, whereas HTLV-1-associated myelopathy showed the most. Among expanded clones, no CDR3 amino acid sequences were shared across subjects, a pattern suggesting private repertoires in all groups.

This clonotype was observed at least ten times. The antigen is undetermined. The chain combines TRBV12-3 or TRBV12-4 with TRBJ2-1, with 13 nucleotides matching TRBD2. The sequence was collected from a man younger than 40 with multiple sclerosis. The sequencing input was PBMCs. The CDR3 reads CASSFTSGGAYEQFF. In DNA form, the CDR3 reads TGTGCCAGCAGTTTTACTAGCGGGGGGGCATATGAGCAGTTCTTC.